The clone carrying this TCR beta chain was observed a single time. These data belong to a study of blood T cell repertoires in COVID-19. Study-level information: COVID-19 samples from acute and convalescent phases originated in the United States, Italy and Spain. The cDNA or gDNA used as material had been derived from T cells, B-cell-depleted T cells, or PBMCs.

Authors' methods: Counts of nucleated cells, estimated from reference gene primer amplification, were obtained. This table comes from immunoSEQ multiplex PCR, and its TCRdb copy is limited to in-frame clones, with some not included. That table supplies the V and J calls and clone size; D and trimming were determined from the DNA. This sample has about 56,000 clones, with around 90% found just once. The CDR3 consists of 15 residues. V lost 3 bases, J lost 3 bases, and 13 bases lay in between. Germline V gene data show CDR1 as SGHNT and CDR2 as YENEEA. V gene TRBV11-3 combines with J gene TRBJ2-3; D is unclear. Sequencing input: peripheral blood. The source is a human donor in a cohort sampled during active COVID-19. The CDR3 reads CASSFSGFPTDTQYF. The CDR3 nucleotides read TGTGCCAGCAGCTTCTCCGGTTTTCCTACAGATACGCAGTATTTT.